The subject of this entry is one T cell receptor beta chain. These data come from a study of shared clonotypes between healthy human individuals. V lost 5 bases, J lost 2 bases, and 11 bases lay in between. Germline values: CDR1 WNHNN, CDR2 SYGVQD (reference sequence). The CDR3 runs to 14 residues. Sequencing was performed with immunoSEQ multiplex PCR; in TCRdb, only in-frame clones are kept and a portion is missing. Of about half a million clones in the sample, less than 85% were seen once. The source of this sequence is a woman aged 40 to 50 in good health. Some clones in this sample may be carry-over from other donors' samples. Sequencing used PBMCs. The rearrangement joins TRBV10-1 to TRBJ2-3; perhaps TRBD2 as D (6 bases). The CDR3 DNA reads TGCGCCAGCAGTTTCGGACTACTCACAGATACGCAGTATTTT. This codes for CASSFGLLTDTQYF.